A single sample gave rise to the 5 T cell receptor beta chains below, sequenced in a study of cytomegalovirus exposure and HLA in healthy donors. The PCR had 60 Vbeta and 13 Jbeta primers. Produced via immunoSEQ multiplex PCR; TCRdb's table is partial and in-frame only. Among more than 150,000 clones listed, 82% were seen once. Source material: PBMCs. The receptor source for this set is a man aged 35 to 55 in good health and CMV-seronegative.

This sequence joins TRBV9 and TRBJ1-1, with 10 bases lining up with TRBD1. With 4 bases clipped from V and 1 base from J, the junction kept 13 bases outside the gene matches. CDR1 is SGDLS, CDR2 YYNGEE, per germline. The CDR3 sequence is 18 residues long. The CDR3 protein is CASSINRDRGGTNTEAFF. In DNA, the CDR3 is TGTGCCAGCAGCATTAACCGGGACAGGGGAGGTACGAACACTGAAGCTTTCTTT.

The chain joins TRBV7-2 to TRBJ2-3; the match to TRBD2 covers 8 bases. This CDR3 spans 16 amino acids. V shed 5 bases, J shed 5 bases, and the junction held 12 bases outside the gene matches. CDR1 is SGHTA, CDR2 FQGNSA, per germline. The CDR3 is CASSPNPGGALDTQYF. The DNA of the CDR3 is TGTGCCAGCAGCCCCAACCCCGGGGGGGCATTAGATACGCAGTATTTT.

The CDR3 region is CASSSEGGRGEKLFF. The CDR3 nucleotides are TGTGCCAGCAGTTCCGAGGGGGGGCGGGGGGAAAAACTGTTTTTT. This chain uses TRBV6-5 with TRBJ1-4; tentatively, D is TRBD1 (6 bases). The V gene lost 4 bases and the J gene lost 8 bases, with 17 bases spanning the gap. The CDR3 extends over 15 amino acids. In germline, CDR1 is MNHEY, CDR2 SVGAGI.

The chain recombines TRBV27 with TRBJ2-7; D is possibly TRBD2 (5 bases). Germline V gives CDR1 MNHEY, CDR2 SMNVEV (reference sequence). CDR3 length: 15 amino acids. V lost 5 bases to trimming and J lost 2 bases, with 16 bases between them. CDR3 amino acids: CASSRYNTGTYEQYF. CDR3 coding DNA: TGTGCCAGCAGTCGCTACAATACCGGGACCTACGAGCAGTACTTC.

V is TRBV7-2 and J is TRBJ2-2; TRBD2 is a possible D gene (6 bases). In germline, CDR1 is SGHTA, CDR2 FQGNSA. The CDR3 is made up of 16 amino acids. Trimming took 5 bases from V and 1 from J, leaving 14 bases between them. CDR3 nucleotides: TGTGCCAGCAGCCCCCCCTCGGGGGAGAACACCGGGGAGCTGTTTTTT. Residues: CASSPPSGENTGELFF.